The rows below give T cell receptor beta chains drawn from one sample of a study of control samples from healthy donors and cancer patients. Method: immunoSEQ multiplex PCR; TCRdb's copy keeps in-frame clones and lacks some. This sample has roughly 150,000 clones, with approximately 86% found just once. Sequenced sample: blood. Receptor source: a young man in good health. CDR3s include the opening cysteine and the closing phenylalanine or tryptophan. A D gene is named only where the DNA matches it firmly. Rows may omit the clone size; those that give it use once, few, many or a size class.

cdr3_aa	cdr3_nt	clone_size	d_call	v_call	j_call	cdr3_length
CASSSSGGGGAGRTQYF	TGTGCCAGCAGCTCTTCAGGCGGCGGGGGGGCCGGGCGGACGCAGTATTTT	-	TRBD2	TRBV7-3	TRBJ2-3	17
CASSLSGELFF	TGTGCCAGCAGCTTGAGCGGGGAGCTGTTTTTT	-	-	TRBV5-6	TRBJ2-2	11
CASSYPLRAEISYEQYF	TGTGCCAGCAGTTACCCTCTAAGGGCGGAGATCTCCTACGAGCAGTACTTC	-	-	TRBV6-2/TRBV6-3	TRBJ2-7	17
CASRQRGGTDTQYF	TGTGCCAGCAGACAGCGGGGGGGCACAGATACGCAGTATTTT	-	TRBD2	TRBV2	TRBJ2-3	14
CASSLTRDRVEQYF	TGTGCCAGCAGTTTAACCCGGGACAGGGTAGAGCAGTACTTC	-	TRBD1	TRBV7-9	TRBJ2-7	14
CASSQDVSASTDTQYF	TGTGCCAGCAGCCAAGATGTTAGCGCAAGCACAGATACGCAGTATTTT	-	-	TRBV3-1/TRBV3-2	TRBJ2-3	16
CASSEALRVTGKVTNSPLHF	TGTGCCAGCAGTGAAGCGCTTAGGGTGACAGGGAAGGTCACCAATTCACCCCTCCACTTT	few	TRBD1	TRBV2	TRBJ1-6	20
CASWLGLEDEKLFF	TGTGCCAGTTGGTTAGGTCTGGAGGACGAAAAACTGTTTTTT	-	-	TRBV28	TRBJ1-4	14
CASSFPTGMDYEQYF	TGTGCCAGCAGTTTCCCGACAGGGATGGACTACGAGCAGTACTTC	-	TRBD1	TRBV28	TRBJ2-7	15
CASSYPGQINIQYF	TGTGCCAGCAGTTACCCCGGACAGATAAACATTCAGTACTTC	once	-	TRBV6-6	TRBJ2-4	14
CASSLAGGPYNEQFF	TGTGCCAGCAGCTTAGCTGGGGGTCCATACAATGAGCAGTTCTTC	-	-	TRBV7-9	TRBJ2-1	15
CASTLGFSPLHF	TGTGCCAGCACCTTGGGGTTTTCACCCCTCCACTTT	-	-	TRBV12-3/TRBV12-4	TRBJ1-6	12
CASSDRRDRWYTGELFF	TGTGCCAGCAGCGATCGACGGGACAGGTGGTACACCGGGGAGCTGTTTTTT	-	TRBD1	TRBV7-8	TRBJ2-2	17
CASSSGLAVEQFF	TGTGCCAGCAGCTCCGGACTAGCAGTTGAGCAGTTCTTC	once	TRBD2	TRBV11-3	TRBJ2-1	13
CASSPQAGTIQETQYF	TGTGCCAGCAGCCCACAGGCTGGGACAATCCAAGAGACCCAGTACTTC	-	-	TRBV7-2	TRBJ2-5	16
CASSFRGANQPQHF	TGTGCCAGCAGTTTCCGGGGTGCGAATCAGCCCCAGCATTTT	-	-	TRBV27	TRBJ1-5	14
CASSFGEGSFSGANVLTF	TGTGCCAGCAGCTTCGGCGAGGGATCCTTCAGCGGGGCCAACGTCCTGACTTTC	-	-	TRBV11-2	TRBJ2-6	18
CASSQDPGGRNSPLHF	TGTGCCAGCAGCCAAGATCCAGGGGGACGTAATTCACCCCTCCACTTT	-	TRBD1	TRBV3-1/TRBV3-2	TRBJ1-6	16
CASSYSYRGPTDTQYF	TGTGCCAGCAGTTACTCGTATCGGGGGCCCACAGATACGCAGTATTTT	-	-	TRBV6-5	TRBJ2-3	16
CASSLEADLSETQYF	TGTGCCAGCAGCTTAGAGGCGGACTTATCAGAGACCCAGTACTTC	-	-	TRBV7-9	TRBJ2-5	15
CASSFQGNSPLHF	TGTGCCAGCAGCTTCCAGGGGAATTCACCCCTCCACTTT	-	-	TRBV7-6	TRBJ1-6	13
CASSYVAGVNQPQHF	TGTGCCAGCAGCTATGTCGCAGGGGTCAATCAGCCCCAGCATTTT	-	-	TRBV5-5	TRBJ1-5	15
CASSLRFRASTDTQYF	TGTGCCAGCAGCTTAAGGTTTCGCGCATCGACAGATACGCAGTATTTT	-	-	TRBV7-9	TRBJ2-3	16
CASSQVETHVSEAFF	TGTGCCAGCAGCCAAGTTGAGACTCATGTGAGTGAAGCTTTCTTT	-	-	TRBV14	TRBJ1-1	15
CASSLEGGANTGELFF	TGTGCTAGCAGCTTAGAGGGGGGCGCGAACACCGGGGAGCTGTTTTTT	-	-	TRBV7-7	TRBJ2-2	16
CATSTHPDRVDGYTF	TGTGCCACCAGCACACACCCGGACAGGGTGGATGGCTACACCTTC	-	TRBD1	TRBV15	TRBJ1-2	15
CASSLGRGLSTDTQYF	TGTGCCAGCAGCTTGGGCAGGGGGCTCAGCACAGATACGCAGTATTTT	-	TRBD1	TRBV7-9	TRBJ2-3	16
CASSLFSDGYTF	TGTGCCAGCAGCTTGTTTTCGGATGGCTACACCTTC	-	-	TRBV5-4	TRBJ1-2	12
CASRTRGLNEQFF	TGTGCCAGCAGAACAAGGGGGCTGAATGAGCAGTTCTTC	-	TRBD1	TRBV7-2	TRBJ2-1	13
CASSFGTVQETQYF	TGTGCCAGCAGCTTCGGGACAGTCCAAGAGACCCAGTACTTC	once	TRBD1	TRBV7-8	TRBJ2-5	14
CAWDDEMRGDEQYF	TGTGCCTGGGACGACGAAATGAGGGGCGACGAGCAGTACTTC	-	-	TRBV30	TRBJ2-7	14
CASSPNRSGDEQYF	TGTGCCAGCAGCCCAAACAGGAGTGGCGACGAGCAGTACTTC	-	-	TRBV11-1	TRBJ2-7	14
CASSQMTGSHEQYF	TGTGCCAGCAGCCAGATGACAGGGTCCCACGAGCAGTACTTC	-	TRBD1	TRBV3-1/TRBV3-2	TRBJ2-7	14
CASSEGTGGNSPLHF	TGTGCCAGCAGTGAAGGGACAGGGGGCAATTCACCCCTCCACTTT	-	TRBD1	TRBV6-1	TRBJ1-6	15
CASSLGTANYGYTF	TGTGCCAGCAGCTTGGGGACAGCTAACTATGGCTACACCTTC	-	-	TRBV5-4	TRBJ1-2	14
CASSQTRQGVNTEAFF	TGTGCCAGCAGCCAGACTAGGCAGGGAGTGAACACTGAAGCTTTCTTT	-	-	TRBV4-2	TRBJ1-1	16
CASWGGTEAFF	TGTGCCAGCTGGGGGGGAACTGAAGCTTTCTTT	-	-	TRBV12-3/TRBV12-4	TRBJ1-1	11
CASSYQGGRTEAFF	TGCGCCAGCAGCTACCAGGGGGGGCGGACTGAAGCTTTCTTT	-	TRBD1	TRBV5-1	TRBJ1-1	14
CASSQADRDAPYF	TGCGCCAGCAGCCAAGCCGACCGGGACGCCCCGTATTTT	-	-	TRBV4-3	TRBJ2-3	13
CASSEAAASGDTGELFF	TGTGCCAGCAGTGAAGCGGCGGCTAGCGGAGACACCGGGGAGCTGTTTTTT	-	TRBD2	TRBV2	TRBJ2-2	17
CASRPSGTENTGELFF	TGTGCCAGCAGACCCTCCGGGACAGAGAACACCGGGGAGCTGTTTTTT	-	TRBD1	TRBV28	TRBJ2-2	16
CASSQDSSGGYAAFF	TGCGCCAGCAGCCAAGATTCTTCCGGGGGGTATGCAGCTTTCTTT	-	-	TRBV4-1	TRBJ1-1	15
CASSLDRGDTEAFF	TGTGCCAGCAGCCTCGACAGGGGGGACACTGAAGCTTTCTTT	-	TRBD1	TRBV6-5	TRBJ1-1	14
CASSRRYGYTF	TGTGCCAGCAGTAGAAGGTATGGCTACACCTTC	-	-	TRBV6-2/TRBV6-3	TRBJ1-2	11
CASSHSGWYSPLHF	TGTGCCAGCAGCCACAGCGGATGGTATTCACCCCTCCACTTT	-	-	TRBV5-8	TRBJ1-6	14
CASSLQGLMSSGANVLTF	TGCGCCAGCAGCTTGCAAGGCCTGATGAGCTCTGGGGCCAACGTCCTGACTTTC	once	-	TRBV5-1	TRBJ2-6	18
CATSREAGGKETQYF	TGTGCCACCAGCAGAGAAGCAGGGGGGAAAGAGACCCAGTACTTC	-	-	TRBV15	TRBJ2-5	15
CASSYLTGALNSPLHF	TGTGCCAGCAGTTACCTTACCGGGGCCCTCAATTCACCCCTCCACTTT	-	-	TRBV6-5	TRBJ1-6	16
CASSQEQDGRGYTF	TGTGCCAGCAGCCAAGAACAGGATGGAAGGGGCTACACCTTC	-	-	TRBV3-1/TRBV3-2	TRBJ1-2	14
CASSRKNYGYTF	TGTGCCAGCAGTCGAAAAAACTATGGCTACACCTTC	once	-	TRBV28	TRBJ1-2	12
CASSQDLGRGGQETQYF	TGTGCCAGCAGCCAAGATCTGGGTCGGGGGGGCCAAGAGACCCAGTACTTC	-	TRBD2	TRBV3-1/TRBV3-2	TRBJ2-5	17
CASSQQGQGGREKLFF	TGCGCCAGCAGCCAACAGGGACAGGGTGGTAGGGAAAAACTGTTTTTT	-	TRBD1	TRBV4-3	TRBJ1-4	16
CASSQHRDNSPLHF	TGTGCCAGCAGCCAGCACCGAGATAATTCACCCCTCCACTTT	-	-	TRBV3-1/TRBV3-2	TRBJ1-6	14
CAGQGVRTEAFF	TGCGCCGGACAAGGAGTACGAACTGAAGCTTTCTTT	-	-	TRBV10-1	TRBJ1-1	12
CASSQESQGWLTEAFF	TGCGCCAGCAGCCAAGAATCGCAGGGCTGGTTGACTGAAGCTTTCTTT	-	-	TRBV4-1	TRBJ1-1	16